The sequence of this T cell receptor (beta chain) was determined in a study of blood T cell repertoires in COVID-19. Whole-study context: PBMCs, B-cell-depleted T cells, or T cells provided the cDNA or gDNA that made up the material.

Germline V lookup: CDR1 MGHRA, CDR2 YSYEKL. CDR3 length equals 13 residues. V lost 0 bases and J lost 14; bases outside the gene matches: 7. Enrolled through a virtual design, the participants were between roughly 18 and 90 years of age and came from around 25 US areas. Clinical history as reported by participants underpinned cohort assignment. Sequenced by immunoSEQ multiplex PCR; TCRdb stores in-frame clones only, minus some. The repertoire has 210,000 or so clones, around 84% of them found once; the top ten carry approximately 4.3%. What was sequenced was PBMCs or T cells enriched from blood (not recorded which). This TCR derives from a man aged 25-40 years with acute COVID-19. The V gene is TRBV4-1, the J gene TRBJ1-5; 7 nucleotides match TRBD1. The CDR3 loop reads CASSQDQGDHKHF. The CDR3 bases are TGCGCCAGCAGCCAAGATCAGGGGGACCACAAGCATTTT.